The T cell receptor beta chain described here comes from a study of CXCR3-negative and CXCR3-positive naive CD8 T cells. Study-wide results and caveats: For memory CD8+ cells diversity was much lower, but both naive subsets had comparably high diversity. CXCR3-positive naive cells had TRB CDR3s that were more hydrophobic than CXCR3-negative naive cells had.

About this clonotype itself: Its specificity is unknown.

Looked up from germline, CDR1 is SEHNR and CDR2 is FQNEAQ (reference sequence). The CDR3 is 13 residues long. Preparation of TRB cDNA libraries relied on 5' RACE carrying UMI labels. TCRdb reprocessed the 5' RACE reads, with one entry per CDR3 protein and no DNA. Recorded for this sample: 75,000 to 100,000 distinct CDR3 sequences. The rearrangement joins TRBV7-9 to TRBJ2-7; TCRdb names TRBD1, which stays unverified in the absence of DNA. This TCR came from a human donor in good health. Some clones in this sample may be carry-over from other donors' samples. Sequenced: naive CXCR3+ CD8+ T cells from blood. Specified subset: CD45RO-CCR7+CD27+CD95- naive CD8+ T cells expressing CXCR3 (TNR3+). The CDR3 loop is CASSPGQGFEQYF.